The source of this T cell receptor beta chain is a study of cytomegalovirus exposure and HLA in healthy donors. The study, taken as a whole, reports: Rarity characterized most TCR sequences, yet some public TCRs appeared in many donors.

The study ran its PCR with 60 Vbeta and 13 Jbeta primers. As processed by the authors: Among the unique TCR beta chains that a later analysis counted, 80 million to 100 million in all, 10 million to 13 million were shared. Repertoires were generated with immunoSEQ multiplex PCR, while TCRdb's copy carries only in-frame clones and drops some. V and J calls and clone size are given by that table; D and trimming were obtained from the DNA. Seen here are around 140,000 clones, 60% to 85% observed once, and the top ten hold 1.5% to 2%. CDR1 LGHNA and CDR2 YSLEER come from the germline V gene. With 2 bases removed from V and 0 bases from J, the gap between germline ends came to 14 bases. The CDR3 extends over 18 amino acids. The table lists this clone with a few counts. Antigen unknown.

The gene calls are TRBV4-3 and TRBJ2-6; possibly TRBD2 for D (6 bases). The source material was PBMCs. This TCR came from a man aged 35-49 years in good health and CMV-seronegative. CDR3 bases: TGCGCCAGCAGCCAAAAGGTTTGGGGGGTCTCTGGGGCCAACGTCCTGACTTTC. This sequence encodes CASSQKVWGVSGANVLTF.